The 20 T cell receptor beta chains listed next were all sequenced from one sample in a study of human T cells and chemical hapten exposure. Noted time point: patch test 2, 6 weeks after DPC sensitization. This sample's treatment: therapeutic diphenylcyclopropenone sensitization with weekly scalp DPC. TCRdb independently ran MiXCR on the RACE reads; one entry per CDR3 protein. Of about 350,000 distinct CDR3 sequences in the sample, over 6% were seen once. The sequencing here drew on whole blood, taken in connection with sensitization to the hapten diphenylcyclopropenone (DPC). Receptors originate from a woman between 18 and 29 years old with alopecia areata. Some clones in this sample may be carry-over from other donors' samples.

A few counts support this clonotype. This chain connects TRBV12-3 or TRBV12-4 to TRBJ1-5; D unresolved. The CDR3 loop spans 14 amino acids. V lost 3 bases and J 0 bases, leaving 6 bases between the germline ends. CDR3 residues: CASSFYNSNQPQHF. In DNA, the CDR3 is TGTGCCAGCAGTTTCTATAATAGCAATCAGCCCCAGCATTTT.

The V and J genes are TRBV2 and TRBJ2-2; perhaps TRBD1 as D (5 bases). V lost 2 bases to trimming and J lost 6 bases, with 19 bases between them. This CDR3 has 17 residues. Per the germline V gene, CDR1 is SNHLY and CDR2 is FYNNEI. The CDR3 DNA is TGTGCCAGCAGTGAATTCAGGGCGATTTTGAATTCCGGGGAGCTGTTTTTT. Its translation is CASSEFRAILNSGELFF.

This clonotype was recorded at least ten times. The chain carries TRBV6-2 or TRBV6-3 and TRBJ1-5, with TRBD1 identical over 8 bases. V gave up 4 bases and J gave up 5 bases; unmatched junction bases: 4. Germline CDR1 MNHEY, CDR2 SVGEGT. The CDR3 has 14 residues. The CDR3 region is CASSFDRGYQPQHF. The CDR3 DNA sequence: TGTGCCAGCAGTTTCGACAGGGGCTATCAGCCCCAGCATTTT.

The table lists this clonotype with many counts. The chain joins TRBV5-1 to TRBJ1-1; maybe TRBD1 (6 bases). Trimming stripped 0 bases from V and 7 bases from J, with 13 bases between. The V gene's germline CDR1 is SGHRS and CDR2 YFSETQ. The CDR3 is 14 amino acids. The CDR3 reads CASSLEGGLNEAFF. In DNA, the CDR3 is TGCGCCAGCAGCTTGGAGGGGGGTCTGAATGAAGCTTTCTTT.

There are a few counts of this clonotype. The rearrangement links TRBV7-6 to TRBJ2-5; 7 positions match TRBD2. Germline CDR1 reads SGHVS; CDR2 reads FNYEAQ. CDR3 length: 14 amino acids. Trimming took 5 bases from V and 5 from J; bases not matched to a gene: 8. The CDR3 DNA reads TGTGCCAGCAGCATGAGACTAGCCCCGGAGACCCAGTACTTC. Its protein product is CASSMRLAPETQYF.

The chain links TRBV18 to TRBJ2-3; 8 nucleotides agree with TRBD1. From germline, CDR1 is KGHSH and CDR2 LQKENI. The V gene end was trimmed by 6 bases and the J gene end by 0 bases; junction bases not matched to a gene: 5. The CDR3 length is 15 residues. CDR3 amino acids: CASSRRTGSTDTQYF. CDR3 coding DNA: TGTGCCAGCTCCCGGCGGACAGGGAGCACAGATACGCAGTATTTT.

There are many counts of this clonotype. The V gene is TRBV3-1, the J gene TRBJ2-4; TRBD1 agrees at 11 bases. Looked up from germline, CDR1 is LGHDT and CDR2 is YNNKEL (reference sequence). V lost 4 bases to trimming and J lost 0 bases; unmatched junction nucleotides: 8. This CDR3 is built from 18 residues. CDR3 residues: CASSPWTGGLLAKNIQYF. As DNA, the CDR3 is TGTGCCAGCAGCCCCTGGACAGGGGGCCTATTAGCCAAAAACATTCAGTACTTC.

This clonotype has a count of ten or more. The chain couples TRBV6-5 to TRBJ1-1; 9 nucleotides line up with TRBD1. The V gene's germline CDR1 is MNHEY and CDR2 SVGAGI. The CDR3 extends over 13 amino acids. With 6 bases clipped from V and 3 bases from J, the junction kept 2 bases outside the gene matches. In nucleotides, the CDR3 is TGTGCCAGCAGGCGGGACAGGGACACTGAAGCTTTCTTT. Translated, it gives CASRRDRDTEAFF.

V and J are TRBV12-3 or TRBV12-4 and TRBJ2-1; 12 bases agree with TRBD2. This CDR3 comprises 15 residues. Trimming at V came to 6 bases and at J to 5 bases, leaving 5 bases not matched to a gene. The CDR3 region is CASRSLAGGDNEQFF. DNA of the CDR3: TGTGCCAGCAGATCACTAGCGGGGGGAGACAATGAGCAGTTCTTC.

The chain is built from TRBV20-1 and TRBJ2-7; D unclear. Trimming pared 1 base from V and 5 bases from J, leaving 3 bases between. Germline assignment: CDR1 DFQATT and CDR2 SNEGSKA (reference sequence). This CDR3 region has 10 residues. CDR3 DNA: TGCAGTGCTAGAGGTGACGAGCAGTACTTC. Translation: CSARGDEQYF.

In this sample, this clonotype turned up many times. The chain links TRBV27 to TRBJ1-2, with D perhaps TRBD1 (5 bases). V shed 0 bases and J shed 4 bases, with 12 bases lying between them. Germline V CDR1 and CDR2: MNHEY, SMNVEV (reference sequence). This CDR3 has 15 amino acids. As DNA, the CDR3 is TGTGCCAGCAGTTTATCCCAGGGTTCACCCTATGGCTACACCTTC. It yields the protein CASSLSQGSPYGYTF.

This clonotype has at least ten counts. The chain couples TRBV12-3 or TRBV12-4 to TRBJ1-2, with D uncertain. The CDR3 length is 11 residues. Trimming cost V 3 bases and J 8 bases, with 7 bases left between them. The CDR3 region is CASSFPNGYTF. The CDR3 DNA sequence: TGTGCCAGCAGTTTCCCGAACGGCTACACCTTC.

This clonotype has a count of ten or more. This chain connects TRBV5-1 to TRBJ1-1; 7 bases map to TRBD1. The CDR3 has 14 amino acids. The J segment lost 10 bases and the V segment lost 0 bases, leaving 9 bases of the junction unmatched. Germline lookup yields CDR1 SGHRS and CDR2 YFSETQ. In nucleotides, the CDR3 is TGCGCCAGCAGCTTGGAATCACAGGGGCCAGGAGCTTTCTTT. Amino acids: CASSLESQGPGAFF.

This clonotype was recorded at least ten times. This chain uses TRBV18 with TRBJ1-6; a weak D match, TRBD1 (5 bases). CDR1 KGHSH and CDR2 LQKENI come from the germline V gene. V gave up 0 bases and J gave up 0 bases, with 9 bases separating them. This CDR3 has 17 amino acids. The chain's CDR3 is CASSPPGRSSYNSPLHF. CDR3 bases: TGTGCCAGCTCACCACCGGGACGGAGCTCCTATAATTCACCCCTCCACTTT.

V and J are TRBV5-1 and TRBJ2-5; 9 nucleotides agree with TRBD2. This CDR3 is 16 amino acids long. V lost 4 bases to trimming and J lost 5 bases; unmatched junction nucleotides: 12. Germline V CDR1 and CDR2: SGHRS, YFSETQ. The CDR3 here is CASSLSTSGFTETQYF. The CDR3, as DNA: TGCGCCAGCAGCCTCTCTACTAGCGGGTTTACTGAGACCCAGTACTTC. Variable domain in full (rest from reference TRBV5-1 and TRBJ2-5): KAGVTQTPRYLIKTRGQQVTLSCSPISGHRSVSWYQQTPGQGLQFLFEYFSETQRNKGNFPGRFSGRQFSNSRSEMNVSTLELGDSALYLCASSLSTSGFTETQYFGPGTRLLVL.

The J gene is TRBJ2-2, the V gene TRBV12-3 or TRBV12-4; D perhaps matches TRBD1 (5 bases). The ends were cut back, 6 bases at V and 3 bases at J, with 8 bases in the middle. The length of the CDR3 is 13 residues. The CDR3: CASRIGDTGELFF. CDR3 coding DNA: TGTGCCAGCAGGATAGGGGACACCGGGGAGCTGTTTTTT.

J is TRBJ1-5 and V is TRBV7-9; tentatively, D is TRBD1 (5 bases). Germline CDR1 SEHNR, CDR2 FQNEAQ (reference sequence). The CDR3 totals 16 residues. V gave up 2 bases and J gave up 2 bases, with 13 bases separating them. The CDR3 DNA reads TGTGCCAGCAGCTTATATTGGCAGGGACGCAATCAGCCCCAGCATTTT. Translation gives CASSLYWQGRNQPQHF. Based on the CDR3 plus reference TRBV7-9 and TRBJ1-5, the full variable domain is DTGVSQNPRHKITKRGQNVTFRCDPISEHNRLYWYRQTLGQGPEFLTYFQNEAQLEKSRLLSDRFSAERPKGSFSTLEIQRTEQGDSAMYLCASSLYWQGRNQPQHFGDGTRLSIL.

This clonotype turned up a few times. V is TRBV12-3 or TRBV12-4 and J is TRBJ2-1, with a tentative D call TRBD1 (7 bases). The CDR3 has 17 amino acids. Trimming took off 4 bases at V and 3 bases at J, with 19 bases between the two ends. CDR3 loop: CASSSRGAIFYYNEQFF. The CDR3 coding sequence is TGTGCCAGCAGTTCCAGGGGGGCCATCTTTTACTACAATGAGCAGTTCTTC.

Concerning this clonotype: A much larger clonotype is one base distant, so this may be a read error. This chain uses TRBV13 with TRBJ2-5; D is ambiguous. Germline V gene data show CDR1 as PRHDT and CDR2 as FYEKMQ (reference sequence). V lost 5 bases and J lost 4, with 2 bases in between. The CDR3 spans 10 residues. The CDR3 loop reads CASSPETQYF. The CDR3 bases are TGTGCCAGCAGCCCAGAGACCCAGTACTTC.

This clonotype was counted many times. The J gene is TRBJ1-2, the V gene TRBV12-3 or TRBV12-4; 10 positions agree with TRBD1. The junction had 2 bases not matched to a gene; V was cut back by 8 bases and J by 2 bases. There are 13 residues in the CDR3. The chain's CDR3 is CASAGQGNYGYTF. DNA for the CDR3: TGTGCCAGCGCGGGACAGGGGAACTATGGCTACACCTTC.